This T cell receptor (beta chain) was identified during a study of early T cells in non-severe SARS-CoV-2 infection. Study-level information: Sequencing used unsorted whole-blood bulk RNA, so chains lack pairing. Points from the study as a whole: Sequences matched to VDJdb favored anti-spike CD8 responses, while private and CD4 specificities were missed.

This CDR3 has 14 amino acids. CDR1 and CDR2 (germline): KGHSH, LQKENI. Trimming left V 6 bases short and J 2 bases short, with 10 bases between. Individual cDNA molecules received unique molecular identifiers. TCRdb re-called the 5' RACE reads with MiXCR, one entry per CDR3 protein. This table holds more than 65,000 distinct CDR3 sequences, more than 10% found once. To note about this clonotype: Its antigen is currently unknown.

The specimen sequenced was whole blood. The V gene is TRBV18, the J gene TRBJ1-4; D perhaps matches TRBD1 (5 bases). This TCR was recovered from an adult who was a healthcare worker with PCR-confirmed SARS-CoV-2 infection or an uninfected control (not recorded which). The CDR3 nucleotides read TGTGCCAGCTCCCCGACAGCTACTAATGAAAAACTGTTTTTT. Protein product: CASSPTATNEKLFF.